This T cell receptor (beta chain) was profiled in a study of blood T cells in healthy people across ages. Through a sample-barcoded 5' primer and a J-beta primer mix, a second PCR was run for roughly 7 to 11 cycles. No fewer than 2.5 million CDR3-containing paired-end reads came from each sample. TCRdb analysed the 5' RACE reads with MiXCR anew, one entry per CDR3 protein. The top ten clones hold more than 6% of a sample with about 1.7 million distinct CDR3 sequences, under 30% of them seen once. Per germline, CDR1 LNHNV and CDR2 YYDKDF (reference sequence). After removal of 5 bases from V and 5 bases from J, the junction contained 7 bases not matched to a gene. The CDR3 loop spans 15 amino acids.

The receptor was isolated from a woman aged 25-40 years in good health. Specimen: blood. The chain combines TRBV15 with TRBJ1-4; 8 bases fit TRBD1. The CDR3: CATSGRQGTNEKLFF. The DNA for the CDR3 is TGTGCCACCAGCGGAAGACAGGGGACGAATGAAAAACTGTTTTTT. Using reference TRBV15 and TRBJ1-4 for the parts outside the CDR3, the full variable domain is DAMVIQNPRYQVTQFGKPVTLSCSQTLNHNVMYWYQQKSSQAPKLLFHYYDKDFNNEADTPDNFQSRRPNTSFCFLDIRSPGLGDTAMYLCATSGRQGTNEKLFFGSGTQLSVL.